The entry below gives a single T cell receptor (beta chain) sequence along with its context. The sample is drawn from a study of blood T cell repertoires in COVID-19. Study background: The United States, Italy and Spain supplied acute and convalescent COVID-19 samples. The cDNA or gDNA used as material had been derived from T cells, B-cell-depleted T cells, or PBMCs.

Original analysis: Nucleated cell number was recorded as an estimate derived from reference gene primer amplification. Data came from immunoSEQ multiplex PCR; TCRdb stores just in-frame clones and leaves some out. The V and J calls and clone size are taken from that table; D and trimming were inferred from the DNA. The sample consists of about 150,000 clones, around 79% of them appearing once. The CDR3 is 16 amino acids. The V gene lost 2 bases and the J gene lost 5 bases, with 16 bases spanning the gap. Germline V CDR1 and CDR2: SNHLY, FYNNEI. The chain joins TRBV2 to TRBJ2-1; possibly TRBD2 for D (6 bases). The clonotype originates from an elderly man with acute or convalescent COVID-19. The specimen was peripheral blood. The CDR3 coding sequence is TGTGCCAGCAGTGAAAGGAGGGGCGCGGGTAACAATGAGCAGTTCTTC. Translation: CASSERRGAGNNEQFF.